This note documents a single T cell receptor beta chain sequence. Its cognate antigen is unknown. This record comes from a study of identifying expanded T cells in peripheral blood. Assay used: immunoSEQ multiplex PCR; TCRdb lists only in-frame clones, some missing. The profile shows 100,000 to 150,000 clones, around 84% of them singletons. Study-wide findings and caveats: Over around two and four weeks, about 16 and 20 clones changed, versus around 1.1 between replicates. Clone count variance between roughly two-week samples rose with total template count.

The specimen sequenced was blood. This TCR derives from a person aged 18 to 69 in good health.

The CDR3 coding sequence is TGTGCCAGCAGCTTAGGGGACAGGGGGAGCGATGAAGCTTTCTTT. Amino acids: CASSLGDRGSDEAFF. J is TRBJ1-1 and V is TRBV7-9; 11 bases fit TRBD1. The CDR3 totals 15 residues. The germline V gene encodes CDR1 SEHNR and CDR2 FQNEAQ (reference sequence). J lost 7 bases, V lost 1 base, and 5 bases had no gene match.